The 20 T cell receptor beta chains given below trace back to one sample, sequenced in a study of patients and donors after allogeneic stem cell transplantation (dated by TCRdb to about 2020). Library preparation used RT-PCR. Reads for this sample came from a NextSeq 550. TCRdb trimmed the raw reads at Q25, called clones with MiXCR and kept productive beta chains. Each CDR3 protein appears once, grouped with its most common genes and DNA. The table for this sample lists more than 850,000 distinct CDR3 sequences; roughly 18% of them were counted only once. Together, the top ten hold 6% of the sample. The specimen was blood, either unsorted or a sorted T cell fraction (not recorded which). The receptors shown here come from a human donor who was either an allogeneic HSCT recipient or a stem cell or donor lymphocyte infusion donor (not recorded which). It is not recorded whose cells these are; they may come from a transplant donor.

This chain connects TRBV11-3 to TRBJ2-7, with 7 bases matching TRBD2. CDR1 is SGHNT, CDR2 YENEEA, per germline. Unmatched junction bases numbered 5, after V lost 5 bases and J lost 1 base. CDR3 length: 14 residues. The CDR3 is CASSGLDGSYEQYF. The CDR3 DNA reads TGTGCCAGCAGCGGACTAGACGGATCCTACGAGCAGTACTTC.

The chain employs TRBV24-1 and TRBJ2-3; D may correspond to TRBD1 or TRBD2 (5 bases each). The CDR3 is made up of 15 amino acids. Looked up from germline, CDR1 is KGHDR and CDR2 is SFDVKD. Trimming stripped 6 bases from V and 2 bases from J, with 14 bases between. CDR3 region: CATSSGTLYTDTQYF. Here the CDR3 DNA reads TGTGCCACCAGTTCCGGGACCCTATACACAGATACGCAGTATTTT.

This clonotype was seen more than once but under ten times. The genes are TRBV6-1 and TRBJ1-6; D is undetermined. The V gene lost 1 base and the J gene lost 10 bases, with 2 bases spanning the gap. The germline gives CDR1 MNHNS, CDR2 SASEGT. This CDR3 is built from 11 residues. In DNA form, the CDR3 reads TGTGCCAGCAGTGAAGGGTCACCCCTCCACTTT. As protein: CASSEGSPLHF.

The CDR3 loop reads CASSYKGYTDTQYF. DNA for the CDR3: TGTGCCAGCAGTTACAAGGGCTACACAGATACGCAGTATTTT. The chain employs TRBV6-5 and TRBJ2-3; D uncertain. The germline V and J ends were trimmed by 2 bases and 2 bases, with 8 bases remaining between them. This CDR3 has 14 residues. CDR1 MNHEY and CDR2 SVGAGI come from the germline V gene.

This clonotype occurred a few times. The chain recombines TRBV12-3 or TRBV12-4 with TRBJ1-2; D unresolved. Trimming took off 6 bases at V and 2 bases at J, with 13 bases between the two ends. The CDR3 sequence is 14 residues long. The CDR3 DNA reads TGTGCCAGCAGAATCATGACTGGCAACTATGGCTACACCTTC. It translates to CASRIMTGNYGYTF.

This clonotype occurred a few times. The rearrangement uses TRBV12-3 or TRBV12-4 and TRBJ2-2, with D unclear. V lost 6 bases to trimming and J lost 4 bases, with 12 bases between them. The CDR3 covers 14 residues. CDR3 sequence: CASSPLRITGELFF. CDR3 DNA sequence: TGTGCCAGCAGCCCTTTAAGAATCACCGGGGAGCTGTTTTTT.

The DNA for the CDR3 is TGCAGCGTCGGGGCGAACACCGGGGAGCTGTTTTTT. This encodes CSVGANTGELFF. The chain carries TRBV29-1 and TRBJ2-2; tentatively, D is TRBD2 (5 bases). The CDR3 length is 12 residues. Germline V gene sequence: CDR1 SQVTM, CDR2 ANQGSEA. V was clipped by 6 bases and J by 0 bases, with 5 bases between them.

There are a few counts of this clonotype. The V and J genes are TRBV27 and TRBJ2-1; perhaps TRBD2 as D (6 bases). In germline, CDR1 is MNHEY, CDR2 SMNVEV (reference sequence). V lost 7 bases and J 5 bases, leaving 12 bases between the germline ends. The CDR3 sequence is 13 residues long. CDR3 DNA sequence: TGTGCCAGCACCGGGGGAGAAGACAATGAGCAGTTCTTC. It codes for CASTGGEDNEQFF.

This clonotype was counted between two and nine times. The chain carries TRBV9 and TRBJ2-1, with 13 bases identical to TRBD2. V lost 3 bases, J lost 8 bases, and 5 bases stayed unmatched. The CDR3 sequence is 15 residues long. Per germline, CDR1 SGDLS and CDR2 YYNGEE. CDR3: CASSAGLAGIYEQFF. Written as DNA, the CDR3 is TGTGCCAGCAGCGCGGGACTAGCGGGAATCTATGAGCAGTTCTTC.

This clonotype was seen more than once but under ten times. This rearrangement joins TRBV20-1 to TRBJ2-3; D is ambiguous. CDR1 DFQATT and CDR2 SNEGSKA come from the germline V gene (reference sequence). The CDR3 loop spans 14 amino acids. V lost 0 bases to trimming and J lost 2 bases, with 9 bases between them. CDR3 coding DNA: TGCAGTGCTAGAGATAACCAGCACACAGATACGCAGTATTTT. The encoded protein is CSARDNQHTDTQYF.

CDR3 sequence (DNA): TGTGCCAGCAGTGAGCGGGGGAGCTCCTACGAGCAGTACTTC. Translating it yields CASSERGSSYEQYF. V gene TRBV6-1 combines with J gene TRBJ2-7; 7 positions match TRBD2. Germline lookup yields CDR1 MNHNS and CDR2 SASEGT. The CDR3 covers 14 residues. With V trimmed by 3 bases and J by 0 bases, 2 bases remained unmatched.

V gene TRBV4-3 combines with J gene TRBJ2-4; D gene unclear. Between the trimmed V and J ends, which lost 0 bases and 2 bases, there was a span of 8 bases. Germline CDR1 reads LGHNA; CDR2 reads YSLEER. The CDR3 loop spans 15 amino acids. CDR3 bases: TGCGCCAGCAGCCAAGAAAGTTATTCCAAAAACATTCAGTACTTC. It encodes CASSQESYSKNIQYF.

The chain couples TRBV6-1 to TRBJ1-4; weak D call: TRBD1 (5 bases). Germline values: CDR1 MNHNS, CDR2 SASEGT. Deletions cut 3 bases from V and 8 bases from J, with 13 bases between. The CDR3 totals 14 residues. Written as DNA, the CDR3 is TGTGCCAGCAGTGACAGGGTTGGAGGGGAAAAACTGTTTTTT. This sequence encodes CASSDRVGGEKLFF.

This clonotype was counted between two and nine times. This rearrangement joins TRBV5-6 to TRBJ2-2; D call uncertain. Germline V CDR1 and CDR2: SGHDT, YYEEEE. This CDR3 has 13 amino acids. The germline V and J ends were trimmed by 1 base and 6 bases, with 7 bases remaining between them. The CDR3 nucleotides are TGTGCCAGCAGCTTGCGGGTTCCCGGGGAGCTGTTTTTT. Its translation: CASSLRVPGELFF. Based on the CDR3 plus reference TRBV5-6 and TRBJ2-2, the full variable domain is DAGVTQSPTHLIKTRGQQVTLRCSPKSGHDTVSWYQQALGQGPQFIFQYYEEEERQRGNFPDRFSGHQFPNYSSELNVNALLLGDSALYLCASSLRVPGELFFGEGSRLTVL.

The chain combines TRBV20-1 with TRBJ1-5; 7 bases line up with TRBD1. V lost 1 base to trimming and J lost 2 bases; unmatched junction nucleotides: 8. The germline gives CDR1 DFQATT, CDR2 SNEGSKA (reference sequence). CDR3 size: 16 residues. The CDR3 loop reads CSARVPRGDRNQPQHF. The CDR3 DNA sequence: TGCAGTGCTAGAGTTCCCAGGGGGGATCGCAATCAGCCCCAGCATTTT.

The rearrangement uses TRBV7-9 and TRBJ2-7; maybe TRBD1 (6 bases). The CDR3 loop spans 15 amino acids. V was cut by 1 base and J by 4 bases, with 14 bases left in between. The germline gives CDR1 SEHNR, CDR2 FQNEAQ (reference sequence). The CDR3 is CASSLGDIPRYEQYF. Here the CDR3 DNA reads TGTGCCAGCAGCTTAGGGGACATTCCCAGATACGAGCAGTACTTC. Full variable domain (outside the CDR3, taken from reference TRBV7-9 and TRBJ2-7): DTGVSQNPRHKITKRGQNVTFRCDPISEHNRLYWYRQTLGQGPEFLTYFQNEAQLEKSRLLSDRFSAERPKGSFSTLEIQRTEQGDSAMYLCASSLGDIPRYEQYFGPGTRLTVT.

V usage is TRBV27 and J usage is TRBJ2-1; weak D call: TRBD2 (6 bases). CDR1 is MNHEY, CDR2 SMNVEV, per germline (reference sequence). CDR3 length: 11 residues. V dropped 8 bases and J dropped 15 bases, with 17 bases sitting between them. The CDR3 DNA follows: TGTGCCAGCTTTATCGTCGGAGCGGGGTTCTTC. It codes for CASFIVGAGFF.

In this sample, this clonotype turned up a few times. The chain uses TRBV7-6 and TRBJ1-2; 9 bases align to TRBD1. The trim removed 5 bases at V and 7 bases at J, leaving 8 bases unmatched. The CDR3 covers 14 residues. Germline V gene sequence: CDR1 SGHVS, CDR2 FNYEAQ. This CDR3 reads CASSPDRGTFGYTF. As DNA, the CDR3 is TGTGCCAGCAGCCCGGACAGGGGTACCTTTGGCTACACCTTC. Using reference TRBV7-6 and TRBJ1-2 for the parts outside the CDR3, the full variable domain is GAGVSQSPRYKVTKRGQDVALRCDPISGHVSLYWYRQALGQGPEFLTYFNYEAQQDKSGLPNDRFSAERPEGSISTLTIQRTEQRDSAMYRCASSPDRGTFGYTFGSGTRLTVV.

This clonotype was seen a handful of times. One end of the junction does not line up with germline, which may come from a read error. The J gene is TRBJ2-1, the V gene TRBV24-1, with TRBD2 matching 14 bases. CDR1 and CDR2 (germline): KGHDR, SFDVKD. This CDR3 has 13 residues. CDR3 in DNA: TGTGCCGCCAGGACTAGCGGGAGGTATGAGCAGTTCTTC. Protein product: CAARTSGRYEQFF.

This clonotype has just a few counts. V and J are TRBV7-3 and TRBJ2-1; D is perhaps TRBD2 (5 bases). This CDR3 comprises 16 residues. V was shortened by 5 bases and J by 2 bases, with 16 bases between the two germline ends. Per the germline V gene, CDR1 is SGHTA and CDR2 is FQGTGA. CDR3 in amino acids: CASSPHTGGPYNEQFF. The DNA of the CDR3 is TGTGCCAGCAGCCCCCACACCGGAGGCCCCTACAATGAGCAGTTCTTC.